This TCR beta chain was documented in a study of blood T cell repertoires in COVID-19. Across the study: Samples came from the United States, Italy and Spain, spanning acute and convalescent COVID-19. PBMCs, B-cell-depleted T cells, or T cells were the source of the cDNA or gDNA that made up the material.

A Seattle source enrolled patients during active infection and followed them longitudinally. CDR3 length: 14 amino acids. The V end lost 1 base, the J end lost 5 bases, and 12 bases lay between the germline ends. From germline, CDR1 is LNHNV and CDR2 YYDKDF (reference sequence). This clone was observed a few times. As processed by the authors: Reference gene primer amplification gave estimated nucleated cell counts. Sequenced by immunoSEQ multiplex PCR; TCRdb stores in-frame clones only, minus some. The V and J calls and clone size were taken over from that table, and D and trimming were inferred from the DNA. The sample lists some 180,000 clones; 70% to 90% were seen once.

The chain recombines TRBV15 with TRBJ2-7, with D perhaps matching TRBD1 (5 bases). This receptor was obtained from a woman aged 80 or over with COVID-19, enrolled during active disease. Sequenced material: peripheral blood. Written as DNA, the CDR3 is TGTGCCACCAGCAGAGCTCACCAAGGGGACGAGCAGTACTTC. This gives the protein CATSRAHQGDEQYF.